A selection of T cell receptor beta chains follows, all from one sample in a study of radiotherapy plus CTLA-4 blockade in lung cancer. Here immunoSEQ multiplex PCR was the method, and the copy in TCRdb shows in-frame clones only, minus some. This sample has tens of thousands of clones, with roughly three quarters found just once. The sequencing here drew on peripheral blood, taken from a patient treated with radiotherapy plus ipilimumab. The receptors shown here come from a human donor with non-small cell lung cancer that progressed on radiotherapy plus ipilimumab. Each CDR3 is given with its conserved first and last residue. The order of the fields is J gene, V gene, clone size, CDR3 protein. Not all rows give a size; the values are once, few, many and, for expanded clones, a class.

TRBJ1-2,TRBV14,few,CASSQVRAPRAGYTF
TRBJ2-3,TRBV28,once,CASSLDRGPDTQYF
TRBJ2-2,TRBV28,few,CATLGQPNGELFF
TRBJ1-3,TRBV7-6,.,CASSQTSGSGISGNTIYF
TRBJ2-3,TRBV6-4,.,CASSEGRAGGADTQYF
TRBJ1-4,TRBV7-8,once,CASSVGQGGEKLFF
TRBJ2-7,TRBV23-1,.,CASTRGTARTHEQYF
TRBJ2-3,TRBV2,.,CASSEKIASTDTQYF
TRBJ1-1,TRBV19,.,CASSRGMNTEAFF
TRBJ2-5,TRBV11-2,.,CASSAGQLPETQYF
TRBJ1-2,TRBV30,once,CAWDPTGGFGYTF
TRBJ2-1,TRBV30,once,CAWSVRGLSSSYNEQFF